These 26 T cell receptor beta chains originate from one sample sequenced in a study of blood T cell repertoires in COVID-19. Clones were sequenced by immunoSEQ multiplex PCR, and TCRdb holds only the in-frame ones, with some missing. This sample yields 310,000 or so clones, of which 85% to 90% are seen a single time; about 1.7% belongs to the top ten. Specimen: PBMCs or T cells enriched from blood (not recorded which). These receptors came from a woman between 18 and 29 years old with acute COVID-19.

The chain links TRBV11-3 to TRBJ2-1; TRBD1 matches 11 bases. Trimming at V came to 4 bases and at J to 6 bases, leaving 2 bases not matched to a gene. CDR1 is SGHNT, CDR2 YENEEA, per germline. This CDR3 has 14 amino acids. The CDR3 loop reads CASSSGQGGNEQFF. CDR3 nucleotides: TGTGCCAGCAGCTCGGGACAGGGGGGCAATGAGCAGTTCTTC.

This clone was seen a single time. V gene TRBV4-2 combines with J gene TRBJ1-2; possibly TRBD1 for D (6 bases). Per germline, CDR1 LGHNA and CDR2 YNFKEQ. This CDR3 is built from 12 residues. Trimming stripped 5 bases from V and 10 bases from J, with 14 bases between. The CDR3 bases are TGTGCCAGCAGCTCCAACAGGGATTTCTACACCTTC. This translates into CASSSNRDFYTF.

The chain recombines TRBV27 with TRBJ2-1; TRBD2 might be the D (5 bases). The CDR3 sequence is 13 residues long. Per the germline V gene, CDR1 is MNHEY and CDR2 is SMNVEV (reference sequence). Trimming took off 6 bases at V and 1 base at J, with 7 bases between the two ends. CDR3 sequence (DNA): TGTGCCAGCAGGGAGCGGTCCTACAATGAGCAGTTCTTC. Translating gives CASRERSYNEQFF.

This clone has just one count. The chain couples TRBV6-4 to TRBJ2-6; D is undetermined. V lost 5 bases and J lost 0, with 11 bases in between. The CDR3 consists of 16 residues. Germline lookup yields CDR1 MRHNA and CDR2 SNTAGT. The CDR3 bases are TGTGCCAGCAGTAGCCATCAGGCCTCTGGGGCCAACGTCCTGACTTTC. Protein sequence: CASSSHQASGANVLTF.

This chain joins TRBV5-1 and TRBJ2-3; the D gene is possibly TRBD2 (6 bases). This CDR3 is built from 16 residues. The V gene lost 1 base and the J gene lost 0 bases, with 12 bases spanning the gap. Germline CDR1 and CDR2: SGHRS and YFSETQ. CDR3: CASSLWLGGSTDTQYF. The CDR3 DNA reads TGCGCCAGCAGCTTGTGGTTGGGGGGTAGCACAGATACGCAGTATTTT.

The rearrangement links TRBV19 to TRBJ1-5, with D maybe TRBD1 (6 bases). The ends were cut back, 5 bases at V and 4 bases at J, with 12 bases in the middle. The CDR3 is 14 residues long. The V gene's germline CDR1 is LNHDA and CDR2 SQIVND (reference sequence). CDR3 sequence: CASSDRTENQPQHF. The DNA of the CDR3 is TGTGCCAGTAGTGACCGGACAGAGAATCAGCCCCAGCATTTT.

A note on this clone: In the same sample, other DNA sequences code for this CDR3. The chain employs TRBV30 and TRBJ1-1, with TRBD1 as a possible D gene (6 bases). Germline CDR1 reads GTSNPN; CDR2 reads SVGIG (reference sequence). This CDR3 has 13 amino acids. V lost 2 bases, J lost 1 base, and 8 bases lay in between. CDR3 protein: CAWSPGQNTEAFF. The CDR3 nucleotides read TGTGCCTGGAGTCCGGGACAGAACACTGAAGCTTTCTTT.

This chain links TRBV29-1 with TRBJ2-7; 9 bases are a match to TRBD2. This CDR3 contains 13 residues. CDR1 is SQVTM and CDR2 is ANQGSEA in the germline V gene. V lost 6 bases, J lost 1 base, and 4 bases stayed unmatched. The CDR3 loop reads CSVVLAGSYEQYF. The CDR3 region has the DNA TGCAGCGTGGTTCTAGCGGGGTCCTACGAGCAGTACTTC.

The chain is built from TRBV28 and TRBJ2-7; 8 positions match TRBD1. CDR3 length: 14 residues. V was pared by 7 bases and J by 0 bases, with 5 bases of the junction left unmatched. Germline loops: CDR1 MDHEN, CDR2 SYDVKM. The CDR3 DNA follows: TGTGCCAGCACGAGGGGACAGGACTCCTACGAGCAGTACTTC. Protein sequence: CASTRGQDSYEQYF.

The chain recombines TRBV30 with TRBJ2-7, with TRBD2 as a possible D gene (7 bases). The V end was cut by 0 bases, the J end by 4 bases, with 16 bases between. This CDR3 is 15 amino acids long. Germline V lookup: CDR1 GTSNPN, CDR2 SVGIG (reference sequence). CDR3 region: CAWSVRGARGYEQYF. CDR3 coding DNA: TGTGCCTGGAGTGTACGGGGGGCCCGGGGTTACGAGCAGTACTTC.

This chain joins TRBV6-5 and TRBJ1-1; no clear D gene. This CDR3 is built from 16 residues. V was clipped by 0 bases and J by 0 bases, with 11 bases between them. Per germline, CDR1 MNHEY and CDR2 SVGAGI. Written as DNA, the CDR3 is TGTGCCAGCAGTTACTCGCTTGCAGTTTTGAACACTGAAGCTTTCTTT. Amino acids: CASSYSLAVLNTEAFF.

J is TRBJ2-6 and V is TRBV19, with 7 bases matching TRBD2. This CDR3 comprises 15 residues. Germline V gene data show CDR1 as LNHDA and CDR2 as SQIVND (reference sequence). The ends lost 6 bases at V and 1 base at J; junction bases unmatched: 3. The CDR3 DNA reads TGTGCCAGTAGGGTGCGGGAGTCTGGGGCCAACGTCCTGACTTTC. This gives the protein CASRVRESGANVLTF.

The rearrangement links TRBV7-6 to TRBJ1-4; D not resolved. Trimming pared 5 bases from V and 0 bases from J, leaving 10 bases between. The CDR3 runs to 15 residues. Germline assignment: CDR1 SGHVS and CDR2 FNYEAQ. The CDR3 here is CASSRTAATNEKLFF. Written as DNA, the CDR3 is TGTGCCAGCAGCCGGACTGCGGCAACTAATGAAAAACTGTTTTTT.

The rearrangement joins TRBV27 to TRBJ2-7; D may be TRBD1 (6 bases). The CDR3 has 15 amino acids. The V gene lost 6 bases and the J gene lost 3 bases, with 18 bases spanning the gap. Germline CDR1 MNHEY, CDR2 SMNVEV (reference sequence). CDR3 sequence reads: CASSRAFQGYYEQYF. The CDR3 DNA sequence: TGTGCCAGCAGCCGGGCGTTCCAGGGGTACTACGAGCAGTACTTC.

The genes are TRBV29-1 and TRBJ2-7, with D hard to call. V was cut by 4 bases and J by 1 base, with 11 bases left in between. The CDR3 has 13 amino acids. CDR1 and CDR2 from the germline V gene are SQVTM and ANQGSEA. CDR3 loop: CSVAEAFSYEQYF. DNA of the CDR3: TGCAGCGTTGCCGAAGCATTTTCCTACGAGCAGTACTTC.

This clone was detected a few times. CDR3 protein: CAWRRGEGDTGELFF. CDR3 in DNA: TGTGCCTGGAGGCGGGGGGAAGGGGACACCGGGGAGCTGTTTTTT. This sequence joins TRBV30 and TRBJ2-2; 8 bases map to TRBD2. CDR1 is GTSNPN, CDR2 SVGIG, per germline (reference sequence). The ends lost 3 bases at V and 3 bases at J; junction bases unmatched: 6. The CDR3 is 15 residues long. Using reference TRBV30 and TRBJ2-2 for the parts outside the CDR3, the full variable domain is SQTIHQWPATLVQPVGSPLSLECTVEGTSNPNLYWYRQAAGRGLQLLFYSVGIGQISSEVPQNLSASRPQDRQFILSSKKLLLSDSGFYLCAWRRGEGDTGELFFGEGSRLTVL.

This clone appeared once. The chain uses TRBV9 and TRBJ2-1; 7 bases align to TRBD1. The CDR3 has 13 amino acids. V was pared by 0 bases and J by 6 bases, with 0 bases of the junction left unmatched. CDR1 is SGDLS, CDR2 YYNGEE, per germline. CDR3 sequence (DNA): TGTGCCAGCAGCGTAGACAGGGGCAATGAGCAGTTCTTC. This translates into CASSVDRGNEQFF.

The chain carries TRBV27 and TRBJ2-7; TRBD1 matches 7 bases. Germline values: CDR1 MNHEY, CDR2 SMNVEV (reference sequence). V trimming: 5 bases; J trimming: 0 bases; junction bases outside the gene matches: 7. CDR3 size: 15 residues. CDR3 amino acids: CASSRTTGNSYEQYF. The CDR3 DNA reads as TGTGCCAGCAGTCGAACGACAGGGAACTCCTACGAGCAGTACTTC.

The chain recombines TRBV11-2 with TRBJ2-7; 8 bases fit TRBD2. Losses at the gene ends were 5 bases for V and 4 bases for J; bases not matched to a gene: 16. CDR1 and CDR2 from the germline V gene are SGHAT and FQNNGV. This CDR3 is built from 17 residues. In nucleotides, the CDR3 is TGTGCCAGCAGCAATCGGGCAGCGGGAGAGTCCCCTTACGAGCAGTACTTC. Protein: CASSNRAAGESPYEQYF.

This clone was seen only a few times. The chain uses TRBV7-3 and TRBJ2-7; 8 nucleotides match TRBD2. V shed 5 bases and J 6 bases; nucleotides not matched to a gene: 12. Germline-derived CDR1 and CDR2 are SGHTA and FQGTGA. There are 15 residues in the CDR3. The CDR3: CASSPQPGGLSEQYF. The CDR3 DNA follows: TGTGCCAGCAGCCCCCAACCGGGAGGGCTTTCCGAGCAGTACTTC.

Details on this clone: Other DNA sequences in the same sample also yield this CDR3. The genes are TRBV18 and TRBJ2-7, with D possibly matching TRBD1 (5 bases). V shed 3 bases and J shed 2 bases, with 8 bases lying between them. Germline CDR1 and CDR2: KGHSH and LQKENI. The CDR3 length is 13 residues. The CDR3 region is CASSPGLTYEQYF. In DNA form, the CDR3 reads TGTGCCAGCTCACCGGGGCTTACCTACGAGCAGTACTTC.

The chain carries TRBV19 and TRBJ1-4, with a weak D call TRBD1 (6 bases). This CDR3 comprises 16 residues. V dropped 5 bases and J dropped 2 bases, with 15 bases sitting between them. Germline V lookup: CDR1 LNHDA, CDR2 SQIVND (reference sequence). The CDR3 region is CASSDNPTGTNEKLFF. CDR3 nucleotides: TGTGCCAGTAGTGATAATCCGACAGGCACTAATGAAAAACTGTTTTTT. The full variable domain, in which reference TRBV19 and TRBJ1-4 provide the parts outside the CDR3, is DGGITQSPKYLFRKEGQNVTLSCEQNLNHDAMYWYRQDPGQGLRLIYYSQIVNDFQKGDIAEGYSVSREKKESFPLTVTSAQKNPTAFYLCASSDNPTGTNEKLFFGSGTQLSVL.

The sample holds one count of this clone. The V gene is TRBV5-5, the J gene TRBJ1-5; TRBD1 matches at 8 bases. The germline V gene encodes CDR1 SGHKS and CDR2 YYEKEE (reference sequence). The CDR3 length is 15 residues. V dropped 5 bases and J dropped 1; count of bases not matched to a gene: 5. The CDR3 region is CASRLTGESNQPQHF. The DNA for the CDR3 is TGTGCCAGCAGACTGACAGGGGAAAGCAATCAGCCCCAGCATTTT.

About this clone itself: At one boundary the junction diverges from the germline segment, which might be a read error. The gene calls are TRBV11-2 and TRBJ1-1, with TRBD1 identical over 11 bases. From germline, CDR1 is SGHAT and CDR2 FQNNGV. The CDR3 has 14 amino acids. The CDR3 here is CVSRRTGGASEAFF. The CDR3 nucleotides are TGTGTCAGCCGAAGGACAGGGGGCGCTTCTGAAGCTTTCTTT.

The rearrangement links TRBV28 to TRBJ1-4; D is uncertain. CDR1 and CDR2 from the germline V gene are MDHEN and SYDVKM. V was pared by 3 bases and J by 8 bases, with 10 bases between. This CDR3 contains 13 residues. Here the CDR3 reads CASSFSTLEKLFF. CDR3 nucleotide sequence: TGTGCCAGCAGTTTTTCGACACTCGAAAAACTGTTTTTT.

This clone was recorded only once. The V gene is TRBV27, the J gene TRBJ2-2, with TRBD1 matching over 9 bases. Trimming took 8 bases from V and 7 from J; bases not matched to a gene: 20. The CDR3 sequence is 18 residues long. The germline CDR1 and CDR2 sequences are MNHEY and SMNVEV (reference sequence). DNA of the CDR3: TGTGCCAGCCAATTACACCCACTGAACAGGGGGCCGGTCGGGGAGCTGTTTTTT. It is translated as CASQLHPLNRGPVGELFF.